Each of the 27 T cell receptor beta chains below was sequenced from the same sample in a study of human T cells and chemical hapten exposure. TCRdb reprocessed the RACE reads with MiXCR, giving one entry per CDR3 protein. The sample comprises 150,000 to 200,000 distinct CDR3 sequences, approximately 26% of which are singletons, and around 2.5% rests with the top ten. Time point given: patch test 3, about 24 weeks after DPC sensitization. Treatment denoted: therapeutic diphenylcyclopropenone sensitization with weekly scalp DPC. The specimen was whole blood, collected in connection with sensitization to the hapten diphenylcyclopropenone (DPC). Receptors originate from a middle-aged woman with alopecia areata. Some clones in this sample may be carry-over from other donors' samples.

This chain uses TRBV6-2 or TRBV6-3 with TRBJ2-3, with 7 bases matching TRBD2. Unmatched junction bases numbered 9, after V lost 7 bases and J lost 5 bases. CDR1 MNHEY and CDR2 SVGEGT come from the germline V gene. This CDR3 is built from 14 residues. CDR3 nucleotides: TGTGCCAGCACCTGGGGACTATCAGGAGATACGCAGTATTTT. Protein sequence: CASTWGLSGDTQYF.

This clonotype was seen ten or more times. The chain employs TRBV7-9 and TRBJ1-1, with D hard to call. V lost 5 bases to trimming and J lost 2 bases, with 9 bases between them. The length of the CDR3 is 13 residues. The germline gives CDR1 SEHNR, CDR2 FQNEAQ (reference sequence). CDR3 sequence reads: CASSREANTEAFF. Here the CDR3 DNA reads TGTGCCAGCAGCCGGGAGGCCAACACTGAAGCTTTCTTT. The variable domain in full, with the rest retrieved from reference TRBV7-9 and TRBJ1-1, is DTGVSQNPRHKITKRGQNVTFRCDPISEHNRLYWYRQTLGQGPEFLTYFQNEAQLEKSRLLSDRFSAERPKGSFSTLEIQRTEQGDSAMYLCASSREANTEAFFGQGTRLTVV.

A few counts support this clonotype. The rearrangement joins TRBV20-1 to TRBJ1-2; D gene unclear. V was cut by 0 bases and J by 1 base, with 12 bases left in between. This CDR3 contains 15 residues. Per germline, CDR1 DFQATT and CDR2 SNEGSKA (reference sequence). The CDR3 loop is CSARDRREVNYGYTF. For the CDR3, the DNA is TGCAGTGCTAGAGATAGGCGGGAAGTTAACTATGGCTACACCTTC.

In DNA form, the CDR3 reads TGTGCCAGCAGCTTAGACTCTTTGGAGACCCAGTACTTC. Protein: CASSLDSLETQYF. The chain recombines TRBV7-9 with TRBJ2-5, with D hard to call. Germline V gene lookup returns CDR1 SEHNR and CDR2 FQNEAQ (reference sequence). The CDR3 sequence is 13 residues long. V was pared by 1 base and J by 5 bases, with 8 bases between.

This sequence joins TRBV9 and TRBJ2-3; no definite D call. Trimming shortened V by 0 bases and J by 2 bases, and 10 bases separated the two germline ends. Germline V gives CDR1 SGDLS, CDR2 YYNGEE. This CDR3 comprises 15 residues. The CDR3 loop reads CASSVGDGVTDTQYF. CDR3 DNA sequence: TGTGCCAGCAGCGTAGGGGATGGGGTCACAGATACGCAGTATTTT.

The chain has TRBV28 and TRBJ2-7; TRBD2 aligns across 9 bases. The V gene end was trimmed by 7 bases and the J gene end by 6 bases; junction bases not matched to a gene: 10. The V gene's germline CDR1 is MDHEN and CDR2 SYDVKM. The CDR3 is 14 residues long. CDR3 loop: CASTPGSGRREQYF. CDR3 bases: TGTGCCAGCACTCCGGGCAGCGGGAGGCGCGAGCAGTACTTC.

This chain connects TRBV4-1 to TRBJ2-5, with a weak D call TRBD2 (5 bases). Germline values: CDR1 MGHRA, CDR2 YSYEKL. Deletions cut 4 bases from V and 2 bases from J, with 11 bases between. The CDR3 is 14 residues long. The CDR3 region has the DNA TGCGCCAGCAGCCTAATGGAGGCGCAAGAGACCCAGTACTTC. It specifies CASSLMEAQETQYF.

The chain combines TRBV4-1 with TRBJ1-1; the D is unclear. V gave up 1 base and J gave up 1 base, with 16 bases separating them. This CDR3 is 17 amino acids long. CDR1 is MGHRA, CDR2 YSYEKL, per germline. The CDR3 DNA reads TGCGCCAGCAGCCAAGGAAGAAGTTTAATGCCGAACACTGAAGCTTTCTTT. The encoded protein is CASSQGRSLMPNTEAFF.

The rearrangement joins TRBV29-1 to TRBJ1-1; D is possibly TRBD1 (6 bases). The CDR3 covers 10 residues. CDR1 is SQVTM and CDR2 is ANQGSEA in the germline V gene. Trimming removed 7 bases from V and 9 bases from J, with 12 bases in between. The CDR3 protein is CSGSQGKAFF. In DNA, the CDR3 is TGCAGCGGTTCCCAGGGGAAAGCTTTCTTT.

The CDR3 reads CSARTGGPNEQFF. In DNA form, the CDR3 reads TGCAGTGCTAGGACAGGGGGTCCCAATGAGCAGTTCTTC. This sequence joins TRBV20-1 and TRBJ2-1; TRBD1 matches 9 bases. Per the germline V gene, CDR1 is DFQATT and CDR2 is SNEGSKA (reference sequence). This CDR3 is 13 amino acids long. Unmatched junction bases numbered 3, after V lost 3 bases and J lost 6 bases.

This clonotype was recorded many times. The chain carries TRBV4-1 and TRBJ1-6; no reliable D call. This CDR3 comprises 14 residues. Germline V gives CDR1 MGHRA, CDR2 YSYEKL. V shed 4 bases and J shed 11 bases, with 15 bases lying between them. The CDR3 DNA reads TGCGCCAGCAGCCTAGAGTCCTCGGTGGCACCCCTCCACTTT. Residues: CASSLESSVAPLHF.

This chain connects TRBV6-5 to TRBJ2-5; D remains unclear. The CDR3 extends over 15 amino acids. The germline gives CDR1 MNHEY, CDR2 SVGAGI. The V end was cut by 2 bases, the J end by 2 bases, with 12 bases between. The CDR3 region is CASSYGSAGQETQYF. The CDR3 DNA follows: TGTGCCAGCAGTTACGGATCGGCAGGTCAAGAGACCCAGTACTTC.

The chain joins TRBV27 to TRBJ2-5; D might be TRBD2 (7 bases). Trimming stripped 8 bases from V and 7 bases from J, with 11 bases between. The CDR3 has 11 amino acids. The germline CDR1 and CDR2 sequences are MNHEY and SMNVEV (reference sequence). The CDR3 sequence: CASRGAGTQYF. For the CDR3, the DNA is TGTGCCAGCCGGGGGGCAGGGACCCAGTACTTC.

The CDR3 DNA follows: TGTGCCAGCAGCTTCAGGCCCAGCACAGATACGCAGTATTTT. Its protein is CASSFRPSTDTQYF. This sequence joins TRBV7-2 and TRBJ2-3; D is undetermined. V was shortened by 3 bases and J by 0 bases, with 7 bases between the two germline ends. CDR3 length: 14 amino acids. Germline V CDR1 and CDR2: SGHTA, FQGNSA.

In its sample, this clonotype was seen many times. The chain carries TRBV20-1 and TRBJ1-5; 7 bases are shared with TRBD1. With V trimmed by 5 bases and J by 3 bases, 7 bases remained unmatched. This CDR3 has 14 residues. The germline V gene has CDR1 DFQATT and CDR2 SNEGSKA (reference sequence). CDR3 amino acids: CSADRVGSNQPQHF. The CDR3 coding sequence is TGCAGTGCTGACAGGGTAGGGTCCAATCAGCCCCAGCATTTT.

This clonotype was seen a few times. The chain recombines TRBV20-1 with TRBJ2-5; D uncertain. CDR1 is DFQATT and CDR2 is SNEGSKA in the germline V gene (reference sequence). The CDR3 totals 13 residues. V was shortened by 7 bases and J by 0 bases, with 12 bases between the two germline ends. The DNA of the CDR3 is TGCAGTGTCATACATGTAGACCAAGAGACCCAGTACTTC. Translated, it gives CSVIHVDQETQYF.

Turning to this clonotype: One end of the junction fails to match germline, which may point to a read error. The chain joins TRBV7-2 to TRBJ2-5; D ambiguous. This CDR3 contains 12 residues. Germline values: CDR1 SGHTA, CDR2 FQGNSA. CDR3 residues: CASSSSYETEYF. The CDR3 coding sequence is TGTGCCAGCAGCTCCAGCTACGAGACCGAGTACTTC.

V and J are TRBV9 and TRBJ2-7; 9 bases are a match to TRBD2. Per germline, CDR1 SGDLS and CDR2 YYNGEE. The CDR3 covers 14 residues. Trimming cost V 0 bases and J 7 bases; bases outside gene matches: 5. CDR3 nucleotides: TGTGCCAGCAGCGTAGCTCCCAGCGGGAGGGAGCAGTACTTC. Translation: CASSVAPSGREQYF.

J is TRBJ2-7 and V is TRBV4-3; 7 nucleotides line up with TRBD1. The CDR3 runs to 18 residues. From germline, CDR1 is LGHNA and CDR2 YSLEER. The junction had 17 bases not matched to a gene; V was cut back by 4 bases and J by 2 bases. DNA of the CDR3: TGCGCCAGCAGCCTCGCTCTAGGACAGGCCCCGATCCCCTACGAGCAGTACTTC. Its translation is CASSLALGQAPIPYEQYF.

This clonotype has more than one count but fewer than ten. The chain combines TRBV6-4 with TRBJ2-2; 14 nucleotides line up with TRBD2. CDR3 length: 18 residues. Germline V gene sequence: CDR1 MRHNA, CDR2 SNTAGT. Trimming at V came to 6 bases and at J to 7 bases, leaving 13 bases not matched to a gene. Written as DNA, the CDR3 is TGTGCCAGCAGAGCGGAGGGACTAGCGGGAGCTTCAGGCGGGGAGCTGTTTTTT. Translated: CASRAEGLAGASGGELFF.

This clonotype was recorded a few times. The chain employs TRBV29-1 and TRBJ1-1, with 7 bases aligning to TRBD1. In germline, CDR1 is SQVTM, CDR2 ANQGSEA. This CDR3 is 13 amino acids long. CDR3 region: CSGTGAVNTEAFF. The CDR3 nucleotides read TGCAGTGGTACAGGGGCGGTGAACACTGAAGCTTTCTTT.

This clonotype has ten or more counts. The rearrangement joins TRBV29-1 to TRBJ1-3; D unresolved. CDR3 length: 13 amino acids. In germline, CDR1 is SQVTM, CDR2 ANQGSEA. V lost 1 base and J lost 0, with 4 bases in between. The CDR3 region is CSVEVFSGNTIYF. CDR3 nucleotide sequence: TGCAGCGTTGAAGTTTTCTCTGGAAACACCATATATTTT.

The chain couples TRBV5-1 to TRBJ2-3; D is undetermined. Trimming left V 4 bases short and J 1 base short, with 13 bases between. CDR1 SGHRS and CDR2 YFSETQ come from the germline V gene. This CDR3 contains 15 residues. The CDR3 DNA is TGCGCCAGCAGCATAGCAGTAGTCGGCACAGATACGCAGTATTTT. Its protein product is CASSIAVVGTDTQYF.

The V and J genes are TRBV15 and TRBJ2-3; 7 bases agree with TRBD1. There are 16 residues in the CDR3. CDR1 and CDR2 (germline): LNHNV, YYDKDF (reference sequence). V trimming: 3 bases; J trimming: 1 base; junction bases outside the gene matches: 7. DNA for the CDR3: TGTGCCACCAGCAGCCCTGGGACAGATGGCACAGATACGCAGTATTTT. This gives the protein CATSSPGTDGTDTQYF.

This clonotype showed up just a few times. CDR3: CSATRGGFGPYSNQPQHF. CDR3 DNA sequence: TGCAGTGCTACCAGAGGGGGGTTCGGCCCCTATAGCAATCAGCCCCAGCATTTT. V gene TRBV20-1 combines with J gene TRBJ1-5, with TRBD1 as a possible D gene (6 bases). V lost 4 bases, J lost 0 bases, and 22 bases lay in between. The V gene's germline CDR1 is DFQATT and CDR2 SNEGSKA (reference sequence). The CDR3 has 18 residues.

This chain connects TRBV27 to TRBJ2-3; D may be TRBD2 (5 bases). The CDR3 consists of 16 residues. Germline lookup yields CDR1 MNHEY and CDR2 SMNVEV (reference sequence). Trimming took 3 bases from V and 3 from J, leaving 16 bases between them. DNA for the CDR3: TGTGCCAGCAGTTTGGTCGGGAATATCAAAACAGATACGCAGTATTTT. It codes for CASSLVGNIKTDTQYF.

This clonotype was recorded at least ten times. This chain connects TRBV29-1 to TRBJ2-1, with 7 nucleotides matching TRBD1. The CDR3 is 9 amino acids. The ends lost 7 bases at V and 12 bases at J; junction bases unmatched: 3. Looked up from germline, CDR1 is SQVTM and CDR2 is ANQGSEA. CDR3 sequence: CSAEGAQFF. CDR3 DNA sequence: TGCAGCGCAGAGGGGGCGCAGTTCTTC.